A single sample is the source of the 14 T cell receptor beta chains below, sequenced in a study of OX40 agonist ivuxolimab in advanced cancers. This table comes from immunoSEQ multiplex PCR, and its TCRdb copy is limited to in-frame clones, with some not included. This sample carries fewer than 95,000 clones, roughly 85% of them seen once, and the ten largest clones take 0.61%. The sample consisted of CD4+ or CD8+ T cells sorted from blood, taken in a trial of the OX40 agonist ivuxolimab. Receptors originate from an adult with an advanced solid tumor such as melanoma, head and neck, liver or kidney cancer.

The CDR3 nucleotides are TGTGCCAGCAGGCCGGGATCCTATAATTCACCCCTCCACTTT. Translation gives CASRPGSYNSPLHF. The V gene is TRBV5-6, the J gene TRBJ1-6; no definite D call. V lost 5 bases and J lost 1, with 7 bases in between. The CDR3 is 14 residues long. Looked up from germline, CDR1 is SGHDT and CDR2 is YYEEEE.

The J gene is TRBJ2-2, the V gene TRBV5-1; the match to TRBD2 covers 11 bases. Looked up from germline, CDR1 is SGHRS and CDR2 is YFSETQ. Trimming cost V 0 bases and J 7 bases; bases outside gene matches: 2. CDR3 length equals 15 residues. The CDR3 nucleotides are TGCGCCAGCAGCTTGGGACTAGCGGGGAGCGGGGAGCTGTTTTTT. As protein: CASSLGLAGSGELFF.

CDR3 in DNA: TGTGCCAGCAGCTTACCGGGACAGGGCAGAGAGACCCAGTACTTC. Its protein product is CASSLPGQGRETQYF. The chain carries TRBV11-1 and TRBJ2-5; 9 nucleotides align to TRBD1. Germline V gene data show CDR1 as SGHAT and CDR2 as FQDESV (reference sequence). The CDR3 length is 15 residues. V shed 2 bases and J 4 bases; nucleotides not matched to a gene: 5. Drawing the rest from reference TRBV11-1 and TRBJ2-5, the complete variable domain is EAEVAQSPRYKITEKSQAVAFWCDPISGHATLYWYRQILGQGPELLVQFQDESVVDDSQLPKDRFSAERLKGVDSTLKIQPAELGDSAMYLCASSLPGQGRETQYFGPGTRLLVL.

The chain combines TRBV9 with TRBJ2-3; TRBD2 aligns across 7 bases. The ends lost 0 bases at V and 2 bases at J; junction bases unmatched: 12. The CDR3 covers 18 residues. Per germline, CDR1 SGDLS and CDR2 YYNGEE. CDR3 sequence (DNA): TGTGCCAGCAGCGTAGGGGGCGGGGGTCCCTCTCTCACAGATACGCAGTATTTT. Protein product: CASSVGGGGPSLTDTQYF.

V is TRBV30 and J is TRBJ2-6; unclear D gene. The germline gives CDR1 GTSNPN, CDR2 SVGIG (reference sequence). This CDR3 region has 14 residues. V was pared by 7 bases and J by 2 bases, with 12 bases between. The CDR3 loop reads CASLNWAGANVLTF. In nucleotides, the CDR3 is TGTGCCTCGCTGAACTGGGCTGGGGCCAACGTCCTGACTTTC.

This sequence joins TRBV6-5 and TRBJ2-7, with D possibly being TRBD1 or TRBD2 (5 bases each). This CDR3 region has 15 residues. Germline values: CDR1 MNHEY, CDR2 SVGAGI. V was shortened by 0 bases and J by 4 bases, with 13 bases between the two germline ends. The CDR3 spells CASSYSVSGQYEQYF. In nucleotides, the CDR3 is TGTGCCAGCAGTTACTCAGTTTCGGGGCAATACGAGCAGTACTTC.

The V call is TRBV29-1, the J call TRBJ2-2; 8 nucleotides match TRBD1. Germline V gives CDR1 SQVTM, CDR2 ANQGSEA. The CDR3 loop spans 14 amino acids. The V gene end was trimmed by 6 bases and the J gene end by 1 base; junction bases not matched to a gene: 4. The DNA of the CDR3 is TGCAGCGTCAGGGGGCTAGAGAACACCGGGGAGCTGTTTTTT. Translation: CSVRGLENTGELFF.

This clone was seen only once. V gene TRBV27 combines with J gene TRBJ1-2; D remains unclear. Trimming stripped 8 bases from V and 1 base from J, with 14 bases between. Germline CDR1 is MNHEY and CDR2 is SMNVEV (reference sequence). The CDR3 totals 14 residues. This chain's CDR3 is CASASRAGNYGYTF. As DNA, the CDR3 is TGTGCCAGCGCGTCGCGGGCGGGTAACTATGGCTACACCTTC.

V and J are TRBV7-2 and TRBJ2-2; the match to TRBD2 covers 13 bases. CDR1 and CDR2 (germline): SGHTA, FQGNSA. There are 17 residues in the CDR3. The J segment lost 6 bases and the V segment lost 0 bases, leaving 4 bases of the junction unmatched. The CDR3 sequence: CASSLAGTSGVAGELFF. As DNA, the CDR3 is TGTGCCAGCAGCTTAGCAGGGACTAGCGGGGTTGCCGGGGAGCTGTTTTTT. The full variable domain, completed using reference TRBV7-2 and TRBJ2-2, is GAGVSQSPSNKVTEKGKDVELRCDPISGHTALYWYRQSLGQGLEFLIYFQGNSAPDKSGLPSDRFSAERTGGSVSTLTIQRTQQEDSAVYLCASSLAGTSGVAGELFFGEGSRLTVL.

The chain uses TRBV2 and TRBJ2-1; 7 bases align to TRBD1. The CDR3 spans 15 residues. Germline CDR1 and CDR2: SNHLY and FYNNEI. V shed 5 bases and J 2 bases; nucleotides not matched to a gene: 6. The CDR3 loop reads CASSRQGPAYNEQFF. The CDR3 DNA follows: TGTGCCAGCAGTAGACAGGGCCCTGCCTACAATGAGCAGTTCTTC.

The chain carries TRBV7-9 and TRBJ2-3; D gene ambiguous. From germline, CDR1 is SEHNR and CDR2 FQNEAQ (reference sequence). CDR3 length: 15 amino acids. The V end lost 2 bases, the J end lost 5 bases, and 14 bases lay between the germline ends. The CDR3 DNA reads TGTGCCAGCAGCTTAATGGGCCAAGAAAAAGATACGCAGTATTTT. It specifies CASSLMGQEKDTQYF.

The chain couples TRBV30 to TRBJ2-2, with D perhaps matching TRBD1 or TRBD2 (6 bases each). The CDR3 runs to 13 residues. V lost 4 bases and J lost 3, with 9 bases in between. Germline CDR1 is GTSNPN and CDR2 is SVGIG (reference sequence). DNA for the CDR3: TGTGCCTGGACGGGGGCTTACACCGGGGAGCTGTTTTTT. Amino acids: CAWTGAYTGELFF.

The rearrangement uses TRBV7-2 and TRBJ2-3; D may be TRBD1 (6 bases). The CDR3 is made up of 15 amino acids. V shed 1 base and J shed 11 bases, with 19 bases lying between them. CDR1 is SGHTA, CDR2 FQGNSA, per germline. CDR3 loop: CASSLVPGEGLGQYF. The DNA for the CDR3 is TGTGCCAGCAGCTTAGTACCAGGGGAAGGTTTGGGGCAGTATTTT.

V gene TRBV12-5 combines with J gene TRBJ2-7, with D tentatively TRBD1 (8 bases). This CDR3 has 14 residues. CDR1 is LGHNT, CDR2 FRNRAP, per germline. V dropped 3 bases and J dropped 7 bases, with 16 bases sitting between them. The CDR3 bases are TGTGCTAGTGGTTTCGGACAGGGAGCGGGGGAGCAGTACTTC. This sequence encodes CASGFGQGAGEQYF. Full variable domain (remainder filled in from reference TRBV12-5 and TRBJ2-7): DARVTQTPRHKVTEMGQEVTMRCQPILGHNTVFWYRQTMMQGLELLAYFRNRAPLDDSGMPKDRFSAEMPDATLATLKIQPSEPRDSAVYFCASGFGQGAGEQYFGPGTRLTVT.